The rows below give T cell receptor beta chains drawn from one sample of a study of radiation and T cells in renal cell carcinoma. Produced via immunoSEQ multiplex PCR; TCRdb's table is partial and in-frame only. The sample shows 120,000 or so clones, roughly 77% of them seen only once. The input for sequencing was blood, taken from a patient whose treatment included radiotherapy and nephrectomy. All receptors derive from a woman in her sixties or seventies with renal cell carcinoma. CDR3s include the opening cysteine and the closing phenylalanine or tryptophan. Fields, in order: J gene, D gene, V gene, CDR3 length, clone size, CDR3 DNA, CDR3 protein. The D gene is left open where the match is weak. Some rows mark clone size as missing; the rest say once, few, many or name a class of expanded clone.

J gene: TRBJ2-2; D gene: NA; V gene: TRBV15; CDR3 length: 16; clone size: NA; CDR3 DNA: TGTGCCACCAGCAGAGATCTAGCGAGCGACACCGGGGAGCTGTTTTTT; CDR3 protein: CATSRDLASDTGELFF
J gene: TRBJ1-5; D gene: TRBD1; V gene: TRBV18; CDR3 length: 17; clone size: NA; CDR3 DNA: TGTGCCAGCTCTCCCGGGACAGGGGGTAGGAGCAATCAGCCCCAGCATTTT; CDR3 protein: CASSPGTGGRSNQPQHF
J gene: TRBJ2-1; D gene: TRBD2; V gene: TRBV7-6; CDR3 length: 16; clone size: NA; CDR3 DNA: TGTGCCAGCAGCTTGGAGACTAGCGCGGGAAGGCATGAGCAGTTCTTC; CDR3 protein: CASSLETSAGRHEQFF
J gene: TRBJ2-1; D gene: TRBD2; V gene: TRBV19; CDR3 length: 17; clone size: NA; CDR3 DNA: TGTGCCAGTAGTTTGGGACTAGCGGGAGTGGCGGGGAATGAGCAGTTCTTC; CDR3 protein: CASSLGLAGVAGNEQFF
J gene: TRBJ2-5; D gene: NA; V gene: TRBV2; CDR3 length: 14; clone size: NA; CDR3 DNA: TGTGCCAGCAGTGAGCAGGGATCCCAAGAGACCCAGTACTTC; CDR3 protein: CASSEQGSQETQYF
J gene: TRBJ2-7; D gene: NA; V gene: TRBV28; CDR3 length: 16; clone size: NA; CDR3 DNA: TGTGCCAGCCCCCCCCTACAGGGGAGGGTGGCCGACGAGCAGTACTTC; CDR3 protein: CASPPLQGRVADEQYF
J gene: TRBJ1-1; D gene: NA; V gene: TRBV19; CDR3 length: 13; clone size: few; CDR3 DNA: TGTGCCAGTAACGGACGGAACACTCCGGGGGGTCTCTTT; CDR3 protein: CASNGRNTPGGLF
J gene: TRBJ1-1; D gene: NA; V gene: TRBV10-3; CDR3 length: 13; clone size: NA; CDR3 DNA: TGTGCCACGAAATCGGGTAGTAACACTGAAGCTTTCTTT; CDR3 protein: CATKSGSNTEAFF
J gene: TRBJ2-5; D gene: NA; V gene: TRBV15; CDR3 length: 16; clone size: NA; CDR3 DNA: TGTGCCACCAGCAGGAGCCCGGCAGGAGCGGAAGAGACCCAGTACTTC; CDR3 protein: CATSRSPAGAEETQYF
J gene: TRBJ2-7; D gene: TRBD2; V gene: TRBV27; CDR3 length: 18; clone size: few; CDR3 DNA: TGTGCCAGCAGTTCCCATCTGACTAGCGGGAGTGGCTCCTACGAGCAGTACTTC; CDR3 protein: CASSSHLTSGSGSYEQYF
J gene: TRBJ2-2; D gene: TRBD1; V gene: TRBV19; CDR3 length: 15; clone size: NA; CDR3 DNA: TGTGCCAGTCGATGGACAGGGACAAACACCGGGGAGCTGTTTTTT; CDR3 protein: CASRWTGTNTGELFF
J gene: TRBJ2-2; D gene: TRBD1; V gene: TRBV5-4; CDR3 length: 13; clone size: NA; CDR3 DNA: TGTGCCAGCAGCTCGGACAGGACCGGGGAGCTGTTTTTT; CDR3 protein: CASSSDRTGELFF
J gene: TRBJ2-7; D gene: NA; V gene: TRBV21-1; CDR3 length: 17; clone size: NA; CDR3 DNA: TGTGCCAGCAGCAAGGAAGGGGAGAAAAGCGGGACCTACGAGCAGTACTTC; CDR3 protein: CASSKEGEKSGTYEQYF
J gene: TRBJ2-7; D gene: TRBD1; V gene: TRBV28; CDR3 length: 16; clone size: NA; CDR3 DNA: TGTGCCAGCACCACCGTCGGGACAGGGAAATCCTACGAGCAGTACTTC; CDR3 protein: CASTTVGTGKSYEQYF
J gene: TRBJ2-6; D gene: NA; V gene: TRBV5-1; CDR3 length: 15; clone size: NA; CDR3 DNA: TGCGCCAGCACCCCCGGTGTCAGGGTGGAAAACGTCCTGACTTTC; CDR3 protein: CASTPGVRVENVLTF
J gene: TRBJ1-2; D gene: NA; V gene: TRBV9; CDR3 length: 13; clone size: NA; CDR3 DNA: TGTGCCAGCAGCCCGACCGACTACTATGGCTACACCTTC; CDR3 protein: CASSPTDYYGYTF
J gene: TRBJ2-1; D gene: NA; V gene: TRBV30; CDR3 length: 15; clone size: NA; CDR3 DNA: TGTGCCTGGAGTCGGGGGACTCCGCCGCAATCGGAGCAGTTCTTC; CDR3 protein: CAWSRGTPPQSEQFF
J gene: TRBJ2-5; D gene: TRBD2; V gene: TRBV7-6; CDR3 length: 13; clone size: NA; CDR3 DNA: TGTGCCAGCAGCCGTTCTAGCGGAGAGACCCAGTACTTC; CDR3 protein: CASSRSSGETQYF
J gene: TRBJ2-2; D gene: TRBD1; V gene: TRBV15; CDR3 length: 15; clone size: NA; CDR3 DNA: TGTGCCACCAGCGGACTACAGGGGGCGTCCGGGGAGCTGTTTTTT; CDR3 protein: CATSGLQGASGELFF
J gene: TRBJ2-2; D gene: NA; V gene: TRBV5-1; CDR3 length: 14; clone size: NA; CDR3 DNA: TGCGCCAGCAGCTTCACGGGAGACACCGGGGAGCTGTTTTTT; CDR3 protein: CASSFTGDTGELFF
J gene: TRBJ2-1; D gene: NA; V gene: TRBV11-3; CDR3 length: 14; clone size: NA; CDR3 DNA: TGTGCAAGCAGGGACGGCTATACCTACAATGAGCAGTTCTTC; CDR3 protein: CASRDGYTYNEQFF